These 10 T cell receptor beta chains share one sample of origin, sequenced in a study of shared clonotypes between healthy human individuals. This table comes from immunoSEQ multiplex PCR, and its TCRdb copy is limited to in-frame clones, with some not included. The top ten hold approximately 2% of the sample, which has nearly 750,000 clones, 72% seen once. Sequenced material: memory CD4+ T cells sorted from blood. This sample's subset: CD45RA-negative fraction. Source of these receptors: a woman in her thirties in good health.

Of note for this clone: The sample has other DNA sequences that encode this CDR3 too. CDR3 loop: CASSLSYQETQYF. CDR3 nucleotides: TGTGCCAGCAGTTTAAGCTACCAAGAGACCCAGTACTTC. The chain links TRBV27 to TRBJ2-5, with no clear D. The V and J ends lost 2 bases and 0 bases respectively, with 4 bases between them. Germline assignment: CDR1 MNHEY and CDR2 SMNVEV (reference sequence). CDR3 size: 13 residues.

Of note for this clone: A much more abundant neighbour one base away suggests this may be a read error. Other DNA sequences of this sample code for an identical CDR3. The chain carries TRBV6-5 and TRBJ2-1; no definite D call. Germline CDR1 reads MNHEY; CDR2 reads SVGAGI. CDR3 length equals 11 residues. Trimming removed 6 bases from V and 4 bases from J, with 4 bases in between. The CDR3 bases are TGTGCCAGCAGGTTATACAATGAGCAGTTCTTC. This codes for CASRLYNEQFF.

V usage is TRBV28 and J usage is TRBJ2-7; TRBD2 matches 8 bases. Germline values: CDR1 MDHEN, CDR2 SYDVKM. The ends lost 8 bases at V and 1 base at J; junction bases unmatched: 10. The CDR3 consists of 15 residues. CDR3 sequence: CASCTYSGASYEQYF. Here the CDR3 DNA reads TGTGCCAGCTGTACATATAGCGGGGCATCCTACGAGCAGTACTTC. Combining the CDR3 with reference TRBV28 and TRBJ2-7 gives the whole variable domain DVKVTQSSRYLVKRTGEKVFLECVQDMDHENMFWYRQDPGLGLRLIYFSYDVKMKEKGDIPEGYSVSREKKERFSLILESASTNQTSMYLCASCTYSGASYEQYFGPGTRLTVT.

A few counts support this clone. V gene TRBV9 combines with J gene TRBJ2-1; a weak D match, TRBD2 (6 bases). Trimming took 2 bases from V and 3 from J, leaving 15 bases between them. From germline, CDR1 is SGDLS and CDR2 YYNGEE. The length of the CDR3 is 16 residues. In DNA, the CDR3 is TGTGCCAGCAGCGTGGACTCGGGACTGGTCTACAATGAGCAGTTCTTC. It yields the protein CASSVDSGLVYNEQFF.

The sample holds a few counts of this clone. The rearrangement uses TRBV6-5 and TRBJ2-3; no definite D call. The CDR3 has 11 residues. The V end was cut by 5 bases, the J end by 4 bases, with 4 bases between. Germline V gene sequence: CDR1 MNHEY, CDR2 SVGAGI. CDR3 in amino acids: CASSISDTQYF. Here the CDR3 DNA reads TGTGCCAGCAGTATTTCAGATACGCAGTATTTT.

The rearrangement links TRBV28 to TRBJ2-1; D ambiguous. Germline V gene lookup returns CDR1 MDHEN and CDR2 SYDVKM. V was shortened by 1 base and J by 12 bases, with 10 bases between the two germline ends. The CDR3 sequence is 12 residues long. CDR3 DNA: TGTGCCAGCAGTTTATCCGAAGGCGGGCAGTTCTTC. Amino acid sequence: CASSLSEGGQFF. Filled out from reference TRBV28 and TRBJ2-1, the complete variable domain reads DVKVTQSSRYLVKRTGEKVFLECVQDMDHENMFWYRQDPGLGLRLIYFSYDVKMKEKGDIPEGYSVSREKKERFSLILESASTNQTSMYLCASSLSEGGQFFGPGTRLTVL.

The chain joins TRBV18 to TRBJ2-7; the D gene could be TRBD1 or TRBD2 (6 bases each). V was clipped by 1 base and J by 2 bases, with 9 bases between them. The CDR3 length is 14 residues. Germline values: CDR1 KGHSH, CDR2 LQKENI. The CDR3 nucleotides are TGTGCCAGCTCACCACAGGGGGGTGCCTACGAGCAGTACTTC. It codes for CASSPQGGAYEQYF.

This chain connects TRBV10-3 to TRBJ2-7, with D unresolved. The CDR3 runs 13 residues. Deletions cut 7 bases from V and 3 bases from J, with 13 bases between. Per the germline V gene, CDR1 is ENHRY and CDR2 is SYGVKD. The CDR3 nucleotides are TGTGCCATCACGGCAGACATGAGCTACGAGCAGTACTTC. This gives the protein CAITADMSYEQYF.

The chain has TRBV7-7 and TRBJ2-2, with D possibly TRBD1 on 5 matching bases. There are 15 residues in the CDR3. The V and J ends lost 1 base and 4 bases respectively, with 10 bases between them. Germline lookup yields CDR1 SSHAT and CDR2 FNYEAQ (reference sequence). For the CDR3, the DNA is TGTGCCAGCAGCTTAGAGGCAGGGTCCACCGGGGAGCTGTTTTTT. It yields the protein CASSLEAGSTGELFF.

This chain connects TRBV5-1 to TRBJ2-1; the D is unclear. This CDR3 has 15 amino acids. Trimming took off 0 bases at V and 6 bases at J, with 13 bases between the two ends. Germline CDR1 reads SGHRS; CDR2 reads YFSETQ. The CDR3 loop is CASSLVGPTGNEQFF. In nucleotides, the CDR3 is TGCGCCAGCAGCTTGGTTGGGCCTACGGGCAATGAGCAGTTCTTC.